What follows describes a single T cell receptor (beta chain). Its target is unknown. The sample's time point: new active TB diagnosis, blood taken before or within 7 days of starting treatment. Tuberculosis was confirmed by positive sputum smear and/or M. tuberculosis culture. TCRdb keeps only in-frame clones here, not all; method: immunoSEQ multiplex PCR. The table lists tens of thousands of clones, nearly 95% of them singletons. This CDR3 contains 12 residues. The V gene's germline CDR1 is WSHSY and CDR2 SAAADI. Trimming took 2 bases from V and 4 from J, leaving 5 bases between them. These data originate in a study of T cells in tuberculosis. Study-wide results and caveats: Cases with active tuberculosis were adults, while controls were adolescents.

The specimen was PBMCs, collected at tuberculosis diagnosis. The receptor was derived from an adult with tuberculosis. The gene calls are TRBV10-2 and TRBJ1-2; D unclear. The CDR3 sequence is CASSERSYGYTF. CDR3 DNA sequence: TGCGCCAGCAGTGAGCGGTCCTATGGCTACACCTTC.